The present T cell receptor beta chain was sequenced within a study of cytomegalovirus exposure and HLA in healthy donors. Background on the study: Caucasian-associated ancestry cluster membership applied to about four fifths of approximately 400 genotyped donors.

On this clone itself: Its antigen remains unknown.

Notes on the study in general: Overall, approximately 150 TCR beta chains were annotated as cytomegalovirus-associated. As a later analysis revealed, most CMV-associated TCR beta chains appeared HLA-restricted.

PCR employed 60 Vbeta and 13 Jbeta primers. Sequencing was performed with immunoSEQ multiplex PCR; in TCRdb, only in-frame clones are kept and a portion is missing. This repertoire comprises roughly 120,000 clones; its ten largest clones make up over 0.8%. Material: PBMCs. This clonotype originated in a man aged 18 to 30 in good health and CMV-seronegative.

CDR3 in amino acids: CASSLTQGQGDYGYTF. The CDR3 DNA reads as TGCGCCAGCAGCCTTACCCAAGGACAGGGGGACTATGGCTACACCTTC. The rearrangement uses TRBV4-1 and TRBJ1-2, with TRBD1 identical over 10 bases. Germline CDR1 MGHRA, CDR2 YSYEKL. The CDR3 covers 16 residues. The V and J ends lost 4 bases and 3 bases, in that order; junction bases with no gene match: 8.